This TCR beta chain appears in the sequencing data of a study of T cells in women clearing cervical HPV infection. Germline loops: CDR1 LNHDA, CDR2 SQIVND (reference sequence). The CDR3 contains 14 residues. V lost 2 bases, J lost 1 base, and 8 bases lay in between. Comment on this clone: The read comes to an end 3 residues before the CDR3 does, leaving the germline J gene to fill in the end.

Assay used: immunoSEQ multiplex PCR; TCRdb lists only in-frame clones, some missing. The sample table sets out approximately 16,000 clones. The chain combines TRBV19 with TRBJ2-5; D is uncertain. This TCR derives from a woman between 18 and 70 years old with a cervical HPV16 infection that either progressed to CIN3+ or cleared (not recorded which). What was sequenced was blood buffy coat. The CDR3 loop reads CASSISHSQETQYF. CDR3 DNA, as far as it was read: TGTGCCAGTAGTATATCGCACAGCCAAGAGACC.